This T cell receptor (beta chain) was captured by sequencing in a study of T cells in tumors after PD-1 blockade. About the study: Prior checkpoint blockade, systemic immunosuppressant use, or anti-cancer therapy within 4 weeks excluded patients. Blood samples averaged roughly 110,000 templates (range 24,679-257,772) and fewer than 40,000 unique clonotypes. A subset received ongoing vismodegib 150 mg daily alongside anti-PD-1 therapy.

V lost 0 bases to trimming and J lost 7 bases, with 9 bases between them. Germline values: CDR1 MRHNA, CDR2 SNTAGT. This CDR3 is 13 amino acids long. TCRdb's table, derived via immunoSEQ multiplex PCR, lists solely in-frame clones and lacks some. The repertoire holds approximately 63,000 clones, with approximately 79% as singletons. The input for sequencing was PBMCs, taken after anti-PD-1 treatment. This sequence originates from a human donor with basal cell carcinoma. The chain employs TRBV6-4 and TRBJ1-2; no reliable D call. This CDR3 is CASSDSNKGGYTF. DNA for the CDR3: TGTGCCAGCAGTGACTCGAATAAGGGTGGCTACACCTTC.